The 28 T cell receptor beta chains reported below all come from one sample, sequenced in a study of blood T cell repertoires in COVID-19. Profiling relied on immunoSEQ multiplex PCR, and the TCRdb table lists in-frame clones only, not all of them. The sample records 300,000 to 400,000 clones, 80% to 90% being singletons. The source material was PBMCs or T cells enriched from blood (not recorded which). These receptors all stem from a woman between 40 and 50 years old with acute COVID-19.

This clone was counted once. The chain joins TRBV6-5 to TRBJ1-5; 9 bases match TRBD1. Germline V gives CDR1 MNHEY, CDR2 SVGAGI. Trimming at V came to 6 bases and at J to 1 base, leaving 4 bases not matched to a gene. The CDR3 sequence is 15 residues long. The CDR3 DNA is TGTGCCAGCAGCTTGACAGGGGGAAGCAATCAGCCCCAGCATTTT. Protein sequence: CASSLTGGSNQPQHF.

This clone was observed a handful of times. The gene calls are TRBV27 and TRBJ1-3, with no clear D. Trimming removed 4 bases from V and 7 bases from J, with 20 bases in between. CDR1 MNHEY and CDR2 SMNVEV come from the germline V gene (reference sequence). The CDR3 is made up of 16 amino acids. Here the CDR3 reads CASSSTLTPRRNTIYF. Here the CDR3 DNA reads TGTGCCAGCAGTTCTACACTTACACCGAGGAGGAACACCATATATTTT.

The chain is built from TRBV28 and TRBJ1-5; TRBD1 matches at 7 bases. Germline CDR1 MDHEN, CDR2 SYDVKM. Trimming cost V 5 bases and J 1 base; bases outside gene matches: 5. The CDR3 has 15 residues. The DNA for the CDR3 is TGTGCCAGCAGTGTCAGGGGGTTGAGCAATCAGCCCCAGCATTTT. As protein: CASSVRGLSNQPQHF.

Concerning this clone: This sample also contains other DNA sequences that code for the same CDR3. The CDR3, as DNA: TGTGCCAGCTCACCTAACTTTTACGAGCAGTACTTC. The encoded protein is CASSPNFYEQYF. The genes are TRBV18 and TRBJ2-7; unclear D gene. The CDR3 contains 12 residues. Looked up from germline, CDR1 is KGHSH and CDR2 is LQKENI. Trimming removed 3 bases from V and 4 bases from J, with 7 bases in between.

The CDR3 DNA sequence: TGTGCCAGCCGACGGGGGGGGAAGACAGATACGCAGTATTTT. This codes for CASRRGGKTDTQYF. The rearrangement joins TRBV28 to TRBJ2-3, with TRBD2 identical over 8 bases. The length of the CDR3 is 14 residues. Germline V lookup: CDR1 MDHEN, CDR2 SYDVKM. J gave up 3 bases and V 8 bases, and 7 bases lay outside the gene matches. Full variable domain (outside the CDR3, taken from reference TRBV28 and TRBJ2-3): DVKVTQSSRYLVKRTGEKVFLECVQDMDHENMFWYRQDPGLGLRLIYFSYDVKMKEKGDIPEGYSVSREKKERFSLILESASTNQTSMYLCASRRGGKTDTQYFGPGTRLTVL.

The V call is TRBV25-1, the J call TRBJ2-5; TRBD1 matches 8 bases. Per germline, CDR1 MGHDK and CDR2 SYGVNS. V gave up 4 bases and J gave up 5 bases; unmatched junction bases: 6. This CDR3 contains 14 residues. The CDR3 loop is CASSGTGKIETQYF. The DNA for the CDR3 is TGTGCCAGCAGTGGGACAGGGAAAATTGAGACCCAGTACTTC. Full variable domain (missing parts from reference TRBV25-1 and TRBJ2-5): EADIYQTPRYLVIGTGKKITLECSQTMGHDKMYWYQQDPGMELHLIHYSYGVNSTEKGDLSSESTVSRIRTEHFPLTLESARPSHTSQYLCASSGTGKIETQYFGPGTRLLVL.

This rearrangement joins TRBV15 to TRBJ1-2; 7 nucleotides agree with TRBD1. The CDR3 has 15 amino acids. Trimming at V came to 3 bases and at J to 6 bases, leaving 10 bases not matched to a gene. Germline loops: CDR1 LNHNV, CDR2 YYDKDF (reference sequence). The CDR3 protein is CATSRRTGLTDGYTF. The CDR3 DNA sequence: TGTGCCACCAGCAGGAGGACAGGTTTGACGGATGGCTACACCTTC.

The rearrangement joins TRBV5-1 to TRBJ2-7; maybe TRBD1 (6 bases). Germline V lookup: CDR1 SGHRS, CDR2 YFSETQ. The V end lost 6 bases, the J end lost 0 bases, and 13 bases lay between the germline ends. The CDR3 sequence is 14 residues long. This CDR3 reads CASNRDTSSYEQYF. CDR3 DNA: TGCGCCAGCAACCGGGACACAAGCTCCTACGAGCAGTACTTC.

The genes are TRBV6-2 or TRBV6-3 and TRBJ1-1; D may be TRBD1 (6 bases). The CDR3 runs 11 residues. The germline CDR1 and CDR2 sequences are MNHEY and SVGEGT. V was clipped by 5 bases and J by 6 bases, with 7 bases between them. In nucleotides, the CDR3 is TGTGCCAGCAGTCAGGGGCCTGAAGCTTTCTTT. Encoded protein: CASSQGPEAFF.

The V gene is TRBV2, the J gene TRBJ1-2, with TRBD1 as a possible D gene (6 bases). The CDR3 runs 13 residues. V shed 5 bases and J shed 5 bases, with 12 bases lying between them. The germline V gene encodes CDR1 SNHLY and CDR2 FYNNEI. The CDR3 nucleotides read TGTGCCAGCAGTCCCAGGGGAAGATATGGCTACACCTTC. This gives the protein CASSPRGRYGYTF. The complete variable domain, with remaining parts taken from reference TRBV2 and TRBJ1-2, reads EPEVTQTPSHQVTQMGQEVILRCVPISNHLYFYWYRQILGQKVEFLVSFYNNEISEKSEIFDDQFSVERPDGSNFTLKIRSTKLEDSAMYFCASSPRGRYGYTFGSGTRLTVV.

J is TRBJ1-6 and V is TRBV7-9; 9 bases are shared with TRBD1. Per germline, CDR1 SEHNR and CDR2 FQNEAQ (reference sequence). Losses at the gene ends were 3 bases for V and 7 bases for J; bases not matched to a gene: 1. CDR3 length equals 14 residues. Written as DNA, the CDR3 is TGTGCCAGCAGCTTTGGACAGGGGAATTCACCCCTCCACTTT. This codes for CASSFGQGNSPLHF.

The chain has TRBV5-4 and TRBJ2-5; D unresolved. Germline V lookup: CDR1 SGHNT, CDR2 YYREEE (reference sequence). V was trimmed by 0 bases and J by 5 bases, leaving 11 bases between them. The CDR3 loop spans 14 amino acids. The DNA for the CDR3 is TGTGCCAGCAGCTTGGTTGGTGGTGAGGAGACCCAGTACTTC. Its protein product is CASSLVGGEETQYF.

This chain uses TRBV14 with TRBJ1-4, with a weak D call TRBD1 (6 bases). Trimming pared 5 bases from V and 10 bases from J, leaving 17 bases between. The germline CDR1 and CDR2 sequences are SGHDN and FVKESK. The CDR3 is 14 residues long. The CDR3 coding sequence is TGTGCCAGCAGCGCAGGGGCCCCGAGGGGAAAACTGTTTTTT. Its protein is CASSAGAPRGKLFF.

The chain carries TRBV28 and TRBJ1-2; TRBD1 might be the D (5 bases). V lost 2 bases, J lost 5 bases, and 15 bases lay in between. The CDR3 covers 15 residues. Looked up from germline, CDR1 is MDHEN and CDR2 is SYDVKM. The CDR3 DNA follows: TGTGCCAGCAGTTTACGCGACAGACCCCTATATGGCTACACCTTC. Residues: CASSLRDRPLYGYTF.

Remarks on this clone: The conserved phenylalanine or tryptophan normally closing the CDR3 is absent here, so this likely arose from a read error. The DNA is left out, because the CDR3 cannot be placed on it with certainty; the CDR3 is given as TCRdb lists it. The gene calls are TRBV20-1 and TRBJ2-3; TRBD2, the table's D call, lacks a check against the DNA. Germline V CDR1 and CDR2: DFQATT, SNEGSKA (reference sequence). The CDR3 is 11 residues long, ends included. Here the CDR3 reads CSASEGSLVIL.

V gene TRBV27 combines with J gene TRBJ2-7, with 9 nucleotides matching TRBD1. Germline V CDR1 and CDR2: MNHEY, SMNVEV (reference sequence). With V trimmed by 0 bases and J by 2 bases, 5 bases remained unmatched. The CDR3 sequence is 16 residues long. DNA of the CDR3: TGTGCCAGCAGTTTATCCCCCGGGACAGGGACCTACGAGCAGTACTTC. This sequence encodes CASSLSPGTGTYEQYF.

Here the CDR3 reads CASSQETGGGRTEAFF. The DNA of the CDR3 is TGTGCCAGCAGCCAAGAGACAGGGGGCGGTAGGACTGAAGCTTTCTTT. The chain joins TRBV4-2 to TRBJ1-1; TRBD1 agrees at 10 bases. CDR3 length: 16 residues. V was clipped by 0 bases and J by 5 bases; unmatched bases: 6. Germline V gene lookup returns CDR1 LGHNA and CDR2 YNFKEQ.

This clone was detected a few times. The rearrangement links TRBV9 to TRBJ2-3, with 13 bases fitting TRBD2. The ends lost 4 bases at V and 6 bases at J; junction bases unmatched: 8. There are 16 residues in the CDR3. Germline V gene data show CDR1 as SGDLS and CDR2 as YYNGEE. The CDR3 DNA reads as TGTGCCAGCAGCCCTCGGACTAGCGGGAGAACCGATACGCAGTATTTT. Protein sequence: CASSPRTSGRTDTQYF. The whole variable domain, remainder taken from reference TRBV9 and TRBJ2-3, is DSGVTQTPKHLITATGQRVTLRCSPRSGDLSVYWYQQSLDQGLQFLIQYYNGEERAKGNILERFSAQQFPDLHSELNLSSLELGDSALYFCASSPRTSGRTDTQYFGPGTRLTVL.

V and J are TRBV19 and TRBJ2-2, with D perhaps TRBD1 (6 bases). Per the germline V gene, CDR1 is LNHDA and CDR2 is SQIVND (reference sequence). The CDR3 is 11 amino acids. The CDR3 bases are TGTGCGACAGGAAACACCGGGGAGCTGTTTTTT. Translated: CATGNTGELFF.

The chain combines TRBV5-1 with TRBJ2-7; 7 bases line up with TRBD1. CDR3 size: 16 residues. Trimming cost V 0 bases and J 3 bases; bases outside gene matches: 9. Germline V gene lookup returns CDR1 SGHRS and CDR2 YFSETQ. DNA of the CDR3: TGCGCCAGCAGCTTGGTGACAGGGCGGGTGGTCTACGAGCAGTACTTC. It encodes CASSLVTGRVVYEQYF. Variable domain in full (rest from reference TRBV5-1 and TRBJ2-7): KAGVTQTPRYLIKTRGQQVTLSCSPISGHRSVSWYQQTPGQGLQFLFEYFSETQRNKGNFPGRFSGRQFSNSRSEMNVSTLELGDSALYLCASSLVTGRVVYEQYFGPGTRLTVT.

V is TRBV3-1 (or the pseudogene TRBV3-2) and J is TRBJ2-3; D is undetermined. The CDR3 has 12 amino acids. V lost 1 base to trimming and J lost 8 bases, with 7 bases between them. Germline V gene sequence: CDR1 LGHDT, CDR2 YNNKEL (reference sequence). The CDR3 is CASSQGVGTQYF. The DNA for the CDR3 is TGTGCCAGCAGCCAAGGAGTCGGTACGCAGTATTTT.

In DNA form, the CDR3 reads TGTGCCAGCAGTGAGATGACAGGGGGCGGTCAGCCCCAGCATTTT. It yields the protein CASSEMTGGGQPQHF. This sequence joins TRBV2 and TRBJ1-5; TRBD1 agrees at 10 bases. The CDR3 length is 15 residues. Germline CDR1 is SNHLY and CDR2 is FYNNEI. The V gene end was trimmed by 3 bases and the J gene end by 6 bases; junction bases not matched to a gene: 5.

The chain uses TRBV7-9 and TRBJ1-4, with D possibly being TRBD1 (5 bases). CDR1 and CDR2 from the germline V gene are SEHNR and FQNEAQ (reference sequence). This CDR3 comprises 13 residues. V was cut by 5 bases and J by 7 bases, with 11 bases left in between. CDR3 nucleotide sequence: TGTGCCAGCAGCGCCCCCGGGGGTGAAAAACTGTTTTTT. Translating it yields CASSAPGGEKLFF.

This clone was seen once. J is TRBJ1-1 and V is TRBV6-2 or TRBV6-3; D is unresolved. Germline V gene lookup returns CDR1 MNHEY and CDR2 SVGEGT. The CDR3 sequence is 14 residues long. Trimming shortened V by 5 bases and J by 4 bases, and 14 bases separated the two germline ends. The CDR3 sequence is CASSNDRGITEAFF. The CDR3 DNA sequence: TGTGCCAGCAGTAACGACCGGGGAATCACTGAAGCTTTCTTT.

This chain connects TRBV11-3 to TRBJ2-7, with D hard to call. This CDR3 is built from 13 residues. The germline V gene has CDR1 SGHNT and CDR2 YENEEA. V was clipped by 1 base and J by 2 bases, with 6 bases between them. CDR3 protein: CASSLGPTYEQYF. Here the CDR3 DNA reads TGTGCCAGCAGCTTAGGGCCCACCTACGAGCAGTACTTC.

The J gene is TRBJ2-7, the V gene TRBV4-1, with 7 bases matching TRBD2. In germline, CDR1 is MGHRA, CDR2 YSYEKL. The V gene end was trimmed by 0 bases and the J gene end by 4 bases; junction bases not matched to a gene: 6. The CDR3 runs 15 residues. This CDR3 is CASSQEGGRTYEQYF. CDR3 DNA: TGCGCCAGCAGCCAAGAGGGGGGGAGGACGTACGAGCAGTACTTC.

This chain connects TRBV19 to TRBJ2-2; unclear D gene. There are 12 residues in the CDR3. Per germline, CDR1 LNHDA and CDR2 SQIVND (reference sequence). V was pared by 5 bases and J by 5 bases, with 6 bases between. This CDR3 is CASSFLTGELFF. CDR3 bases: TGTGCCAGTAGTTTCCTAACCGGGGAGCTGTTTTTT. Full variable domain (missing parts from reference TRBV19 and TRBJ2-2): DGGITQSPKYLFRKEGQNVTLSCEQNLNHDAMYWYRQDPGQGLRLIYYSQIVNDFQKGDIAEGYSVSREKKESFPLTVTSAQKNPTAFYLCASSFLTGELFFGEGSRLTVL.

The rearrangement uses TRBV18 and TRBJ1-2, with no clear D. The germline V gene has CDR1 KGHSH and CDR2 LQKENI. Between the trimmed V and J ends, which lost 3 bases and 8 bases, there was a span of 13 bases. The CDR3 runs 13 residues. The CDR3 DNA follows: TGTGCCAGCTCACCCGGGGAGATAGAGGGCTACACCTTC. It yields the protein CASSPGEIEGYTF.